This TCR beta chain was identified in a study of blood T cell repertoires in COVID-19. The length of the CDR3 is 15 residues. V trimming: 5 bases; J trimming: 7 bases; junction bases outside the gene matches: 8. Germline loops: CDR1 SGHTA, CDR2 FQGTGA. Repertoires were generated with immunoSEQ multiplex PCR, while TCRdb's copy carries only in-frame clones and drops some. Of a few hundred thousand clones listed, roughly nine tenths are singletons. Source material: peripheral blood. This chain uses TRBV7-3 with TRBJ2-2, with 9 positions matching TRBD1. This clonotype originated in a woman aged 30 to 39 with COVID-19, enrolled during active disease. CDR3 nucleotides: TGTGCCAGCAGCCAGACCGGGACAGGGAACGGGGAGCTGTTTTTT. Translation gives CASSQTGTGNGELFF.